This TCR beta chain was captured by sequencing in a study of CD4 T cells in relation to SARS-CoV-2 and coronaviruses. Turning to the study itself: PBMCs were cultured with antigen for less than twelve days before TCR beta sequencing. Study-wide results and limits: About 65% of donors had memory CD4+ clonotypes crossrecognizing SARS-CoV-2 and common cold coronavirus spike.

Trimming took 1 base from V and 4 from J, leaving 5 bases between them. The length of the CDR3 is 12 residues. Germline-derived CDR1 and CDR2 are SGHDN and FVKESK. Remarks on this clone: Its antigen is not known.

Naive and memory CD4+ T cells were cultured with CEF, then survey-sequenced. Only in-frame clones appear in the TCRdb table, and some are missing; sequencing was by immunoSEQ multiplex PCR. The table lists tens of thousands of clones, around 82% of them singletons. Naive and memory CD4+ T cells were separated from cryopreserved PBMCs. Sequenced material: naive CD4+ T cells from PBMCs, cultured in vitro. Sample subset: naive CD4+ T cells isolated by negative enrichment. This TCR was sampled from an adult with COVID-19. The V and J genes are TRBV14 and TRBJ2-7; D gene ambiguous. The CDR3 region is CASSQGLYEQYF. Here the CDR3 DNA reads TGTGCCAGCAGCCAAGGCTTATACGAGCAGTACTTC.